This T cell receptor (beta chain) derives from a study of radiotherapy plus CTLA-4 blockade in lung cancer. Background on the study: Objective responses were recorded in more than 15% of patients, with disease control recorded in 25% to 35%. General observations from the study: An expansion of tumor-derived TCR clones occurred in blood after radiotherapy plus ipilimumab. Per reports, early blood T cell clone dynamics, plus interferon-beta, forecast response most strongly.

The CDR3 extends over 15 amino acids. CDR1 MNHEY and CDR2 SVGAGI come from the germline V gene. V trimming: 6 bases; J trimming: 0 bases; junction bases outside the gene matches: 5. Sequencing used immunoSEQ multiplex PCR; TCRdb keeps in-frame clones, though not all of them. This sample has 20,000 to 30,000 clones, with roughly three quarters found just once. Those patients who had chemo-refractory metastatic non-small-cell lung cancer were given focal radiation along with CTLA-4 blockade through ipilimumab. In the case of this clone: Its antigen remains unknown.

The receptor's source is a human donor with non-small cell lung cancer that progressed on radiotherapy plus ipilimumab. The sample in question was peripheral blood, obtained from a patient treated with radiotherapy plus ipilimumab. The chain employs TRBV6-5 and TRBJ2-1; 7 positions match TRBD2. This CDR3 is CASSPSGTSYNEQFF. CDR3 DNA sequence: TGTGCCAGCAGCCCTAGCGGAACCTCCTACAATGAGCAGTTCTTC.